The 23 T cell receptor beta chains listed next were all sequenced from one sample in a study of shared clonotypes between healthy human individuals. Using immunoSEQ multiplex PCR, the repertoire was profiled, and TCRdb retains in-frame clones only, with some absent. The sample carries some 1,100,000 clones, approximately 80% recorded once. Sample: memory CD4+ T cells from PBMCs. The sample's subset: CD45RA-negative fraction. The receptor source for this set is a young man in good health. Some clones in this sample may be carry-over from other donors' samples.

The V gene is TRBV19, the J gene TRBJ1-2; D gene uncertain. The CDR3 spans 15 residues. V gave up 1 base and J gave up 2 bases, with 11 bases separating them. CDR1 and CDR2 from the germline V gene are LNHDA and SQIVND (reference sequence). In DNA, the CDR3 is TGTGCCAGTAGTATAGCCCGGGAAGTAAACTATGGCTACACCTTC. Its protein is CASSIAREVNYGYTF.

The CDR3 DNA reads TGTGCCTGGAGTGTATCTTGGTTGAGGACTAGCGAGGGACTTGGGGAGCAGTACTTC. Residues: CAWSVSWLRTSEGLGEQYF. This chain links TRBV30 with TRBJ2-7; 9 bases agree with TRBD2. V trimming: 0 bases; J trimming: 7 bases; junction bases outside the gene matches: 22. CDR1 and CDR2 (germline): GTSNPN, SVGIG (reference sequence). CDR3 length: 19 residues.

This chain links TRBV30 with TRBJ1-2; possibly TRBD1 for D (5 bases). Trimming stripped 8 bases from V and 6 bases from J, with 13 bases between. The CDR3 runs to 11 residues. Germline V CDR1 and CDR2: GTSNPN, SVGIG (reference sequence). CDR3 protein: CAGYQGNGYTF. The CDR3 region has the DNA TGTGCCGGCTACCAGGGAAATGGCTACACCTTC.

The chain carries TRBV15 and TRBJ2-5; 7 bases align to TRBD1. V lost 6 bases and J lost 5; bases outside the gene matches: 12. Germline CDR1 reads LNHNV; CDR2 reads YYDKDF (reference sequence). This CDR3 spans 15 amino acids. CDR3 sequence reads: CATRVMMTGMETQYF. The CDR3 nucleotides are TGTGCCACCAGGGTAATGATGACAGGGATGGAGACCCAGTACTTC.

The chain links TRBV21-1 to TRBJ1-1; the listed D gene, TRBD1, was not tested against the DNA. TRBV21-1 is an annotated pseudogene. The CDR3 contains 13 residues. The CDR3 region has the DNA TGTGCCAGCAGCCTCGGACAGGGGGCCGGGGCTTTCTTT. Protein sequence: CASSLGQGAGAFF.

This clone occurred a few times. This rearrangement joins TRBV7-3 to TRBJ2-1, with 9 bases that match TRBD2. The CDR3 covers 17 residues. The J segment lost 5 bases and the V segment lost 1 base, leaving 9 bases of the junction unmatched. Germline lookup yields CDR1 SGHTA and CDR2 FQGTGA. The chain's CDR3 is CASSLRATSGSDNEQFF. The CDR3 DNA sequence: TGTGCCAGCAGCTTAAGAGCGACTAGCGGATCGGACAATGAGCAGTTCTTC.

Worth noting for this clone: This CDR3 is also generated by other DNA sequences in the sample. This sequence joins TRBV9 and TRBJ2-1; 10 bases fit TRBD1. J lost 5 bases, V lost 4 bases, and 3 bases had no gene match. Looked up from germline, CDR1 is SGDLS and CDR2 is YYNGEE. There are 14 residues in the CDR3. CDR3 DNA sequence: TGTGCCAGCAGCCGGACAGGGGGAAACAATGAGCAGTTCTTC. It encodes CASSRTGGNNEQFF.

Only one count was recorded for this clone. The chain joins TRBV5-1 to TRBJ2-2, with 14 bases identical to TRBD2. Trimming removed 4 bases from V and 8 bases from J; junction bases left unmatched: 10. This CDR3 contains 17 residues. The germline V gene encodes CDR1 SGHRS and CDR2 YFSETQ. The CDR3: CASSPPGLAGAWGELFF. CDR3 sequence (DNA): TGCGCCAGCAGCCCGCCGGGACTAGCGGGAGCGTGGGGGGAGCTGTTTTTT. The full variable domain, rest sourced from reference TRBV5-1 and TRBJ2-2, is KAGVTQTPRYLIKTRGQQVTLSCSPISGHRSVSWYQQTPGQGLQFLFEYFSETQRNKGNFPGRFSGRQFSNSRSEMNVSTLELGDSALYLCASSPPGLAGAWGELFFGEGSRLTVL.

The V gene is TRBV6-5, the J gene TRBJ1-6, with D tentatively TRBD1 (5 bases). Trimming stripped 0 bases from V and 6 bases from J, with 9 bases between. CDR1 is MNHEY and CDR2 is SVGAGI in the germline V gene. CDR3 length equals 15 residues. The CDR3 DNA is TGTGCCAGCAGTTACTCGACCGGGGGTAATTCACCCCTCCACTTT. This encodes CASSYSTGGNSPLHF.

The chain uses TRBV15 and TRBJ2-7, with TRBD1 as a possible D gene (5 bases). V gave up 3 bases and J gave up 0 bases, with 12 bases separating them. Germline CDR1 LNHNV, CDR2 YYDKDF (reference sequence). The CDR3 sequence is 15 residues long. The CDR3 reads CATSSYRSSSYEQYF. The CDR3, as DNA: TGTGCCACCAGCAGTTACAGGTCGAGCTCCTACGAGCAGTACTTC.

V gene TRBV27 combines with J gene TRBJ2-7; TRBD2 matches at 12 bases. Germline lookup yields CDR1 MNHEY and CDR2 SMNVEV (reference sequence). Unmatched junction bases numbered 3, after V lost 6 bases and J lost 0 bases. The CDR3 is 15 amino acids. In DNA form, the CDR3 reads TGTGCCAGCAGGGGGACTAGCGGGTTCTCCTACGAGCAGTACTTC. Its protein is CASRGTSGFSYEQYF.

The DNA for the CDR3 is TGTGCCAGCACCGGGAGACAGGCTAATGAAAAACTGTTTTTT. Protein product: CASTGRQANEKLFF. The J gene is TRBJ1-4, the V gene TRBV6-1; a possible D gene is TRBD1 (6 bases). Germline values: CDR1 MNHNS, CDR2 SASEGT. CDR3 length equals 14 residues. With 7 bases removed from V and 3 bases from J, the gap between germline ends came to 12 bases.

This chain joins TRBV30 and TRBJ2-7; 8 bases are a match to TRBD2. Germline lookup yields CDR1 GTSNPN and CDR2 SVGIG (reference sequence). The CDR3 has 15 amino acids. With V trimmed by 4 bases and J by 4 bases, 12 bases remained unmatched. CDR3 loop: CAWTKKAGAVYEQYF. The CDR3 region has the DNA TGTGCCTGGACTAAAAAAGCGGGAGCTGTTTACGAGCAGTACTTC.

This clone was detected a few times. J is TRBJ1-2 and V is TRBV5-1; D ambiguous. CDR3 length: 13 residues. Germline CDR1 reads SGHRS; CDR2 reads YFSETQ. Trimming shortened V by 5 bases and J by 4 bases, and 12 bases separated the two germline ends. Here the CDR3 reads CASRTTVGYGYTF. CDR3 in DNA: TGCGCCAGCAGGACCACGGTCGGCTATGGCTACACCTTC.

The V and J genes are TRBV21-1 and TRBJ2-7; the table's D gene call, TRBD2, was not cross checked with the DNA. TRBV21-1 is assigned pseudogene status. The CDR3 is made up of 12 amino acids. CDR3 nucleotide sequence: TGTGCCAGCAGCTTCGACTGCTACGAGCAGTACTTC. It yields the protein CASSFDCYEQYF.

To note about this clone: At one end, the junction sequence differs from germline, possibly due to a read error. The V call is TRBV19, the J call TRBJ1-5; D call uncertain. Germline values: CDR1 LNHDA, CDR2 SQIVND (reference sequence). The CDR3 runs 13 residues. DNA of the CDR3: TGTCCCAGCAAATCTGGGGTAAATCAGCCCCAGCATTTT. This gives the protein CPSKSGVNQPQHF. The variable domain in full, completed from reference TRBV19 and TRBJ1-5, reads DGGITQSPKYLFRKEGQNVTLSCEQNLNHDAMYWYRQDPGQGLRLIYYSQIVNDFQKGDIAEGYSVSREKKESFPLTVTSAQKNPTAFYLCPSKSGVNQPQHFGDGTRLSIL.

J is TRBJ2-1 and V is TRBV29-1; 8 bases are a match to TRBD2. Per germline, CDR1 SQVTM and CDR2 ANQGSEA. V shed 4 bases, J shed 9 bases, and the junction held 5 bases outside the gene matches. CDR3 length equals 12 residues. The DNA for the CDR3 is TGCAGCGTTGTGGGACTAGTTGGTGAGCAGTTCTTC. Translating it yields CSVVGLVGEQFF.

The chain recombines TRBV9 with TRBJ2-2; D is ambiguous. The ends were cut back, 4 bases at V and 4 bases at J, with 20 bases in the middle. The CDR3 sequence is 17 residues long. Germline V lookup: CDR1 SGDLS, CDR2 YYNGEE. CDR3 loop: CASSPSSRRQLTGELFF. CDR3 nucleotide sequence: TGTGCCAGCAGCCCCTCGAGCAGGCGCCAACTCACCGGGGAGCTGTTTTTT.

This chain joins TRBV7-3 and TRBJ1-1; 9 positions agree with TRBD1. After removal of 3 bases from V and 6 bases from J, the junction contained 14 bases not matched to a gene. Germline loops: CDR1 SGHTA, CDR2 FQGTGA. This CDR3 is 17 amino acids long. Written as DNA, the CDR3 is TGTGCCAGCAGCTTTAGTCCTAGGGGACAGGGTCGCCCTGAAGCTTTCTTT. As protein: CASSFSPRGQGRPEAFF.

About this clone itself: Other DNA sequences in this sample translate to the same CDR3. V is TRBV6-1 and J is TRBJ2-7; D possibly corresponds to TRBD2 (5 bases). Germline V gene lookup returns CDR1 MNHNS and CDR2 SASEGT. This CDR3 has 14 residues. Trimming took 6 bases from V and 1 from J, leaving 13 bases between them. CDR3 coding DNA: TGTGCCAGCAGCGACCGGGATCCATCCTACGAGCAGTACTTC. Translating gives CASSDRDPSYEQYF.

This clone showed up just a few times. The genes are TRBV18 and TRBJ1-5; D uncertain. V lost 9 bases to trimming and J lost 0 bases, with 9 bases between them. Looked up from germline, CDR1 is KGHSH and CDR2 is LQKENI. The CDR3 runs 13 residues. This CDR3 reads CASTVYSNQPQHF. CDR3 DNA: TGTGCCAGTACCGTGTATAGCAATCAGCCCCAGCATTTT.

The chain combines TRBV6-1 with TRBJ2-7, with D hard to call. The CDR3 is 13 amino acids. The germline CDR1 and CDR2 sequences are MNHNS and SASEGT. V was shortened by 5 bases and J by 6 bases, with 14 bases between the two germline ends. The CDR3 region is CASSQAPATEQYF. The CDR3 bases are TGTGCCAGCAGTCAGGCCCCAGCTACCGAGCAGTACTTC.

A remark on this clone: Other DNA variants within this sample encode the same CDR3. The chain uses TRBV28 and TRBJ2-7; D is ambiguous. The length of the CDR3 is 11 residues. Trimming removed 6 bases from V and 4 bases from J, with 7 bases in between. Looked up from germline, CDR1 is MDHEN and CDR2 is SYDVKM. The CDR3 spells CASRTGYEQYF. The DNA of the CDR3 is TGTGCCAGCAGGACCGGTTACGAGCAGTACTTC.